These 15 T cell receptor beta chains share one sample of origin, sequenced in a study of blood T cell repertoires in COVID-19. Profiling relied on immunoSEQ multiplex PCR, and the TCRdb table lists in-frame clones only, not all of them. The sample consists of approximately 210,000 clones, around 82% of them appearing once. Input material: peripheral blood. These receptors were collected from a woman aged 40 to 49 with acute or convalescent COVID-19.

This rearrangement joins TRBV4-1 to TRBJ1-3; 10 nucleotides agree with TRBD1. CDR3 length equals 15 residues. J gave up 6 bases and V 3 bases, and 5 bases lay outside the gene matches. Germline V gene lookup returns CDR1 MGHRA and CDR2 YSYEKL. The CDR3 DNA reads TGCGCCAGCAGCCAGGGACAGGGGAGCGAAAACACCATATATTTT. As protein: CASSQGQGSENTIYF.

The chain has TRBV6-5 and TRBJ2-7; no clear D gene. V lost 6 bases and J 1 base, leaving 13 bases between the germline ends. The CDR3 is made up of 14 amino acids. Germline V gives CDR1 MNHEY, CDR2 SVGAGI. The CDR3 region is CASRSQLSSYEQYF. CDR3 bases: TGTGCCAGCAGGAGCCAACTGAGTTCCTACGAGCAGTACTTC.

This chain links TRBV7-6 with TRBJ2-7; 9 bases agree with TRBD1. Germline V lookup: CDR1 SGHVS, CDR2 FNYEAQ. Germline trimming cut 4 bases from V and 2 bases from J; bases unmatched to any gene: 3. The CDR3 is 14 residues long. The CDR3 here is CASSYGTGPYEQYF. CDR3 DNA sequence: TGTGCCAGCAGCTACGGGACAGGGCCCTACGAGCAGTACTTC.

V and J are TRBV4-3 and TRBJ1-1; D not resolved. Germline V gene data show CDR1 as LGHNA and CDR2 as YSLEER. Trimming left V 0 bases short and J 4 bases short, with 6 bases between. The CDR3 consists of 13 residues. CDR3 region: CASSQDRGTEAFF. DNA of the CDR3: TGCGCCAGCAGCCAAGATAGAGGCACTGAAGCTTTCTTT.

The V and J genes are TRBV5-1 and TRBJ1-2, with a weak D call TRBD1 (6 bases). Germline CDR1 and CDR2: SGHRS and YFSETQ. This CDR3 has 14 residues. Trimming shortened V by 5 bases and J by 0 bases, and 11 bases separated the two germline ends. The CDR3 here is CASRSDSSNYGYTF. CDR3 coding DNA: TGCGCCAGCAGGTCGGACAGCTCTAACTATGGCTACACCTTC.

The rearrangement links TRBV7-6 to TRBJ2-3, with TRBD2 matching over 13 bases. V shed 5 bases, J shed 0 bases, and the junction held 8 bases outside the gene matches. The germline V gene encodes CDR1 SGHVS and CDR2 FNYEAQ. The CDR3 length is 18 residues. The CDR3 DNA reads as TGTGCCAGCAGCATGACTAGCGGGGGGCCTGGTAGCACAGATACGCAGTATTTT. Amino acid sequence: CASSMTSGGPGSTDTQYF.

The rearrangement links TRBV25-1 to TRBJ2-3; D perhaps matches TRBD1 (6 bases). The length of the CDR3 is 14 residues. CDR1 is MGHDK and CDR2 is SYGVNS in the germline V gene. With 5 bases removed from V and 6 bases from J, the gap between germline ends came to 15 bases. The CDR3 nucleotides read TGTGCCAGCAGTACACGGACAGAAGAGGATACGCAGTATTTT. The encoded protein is CASSTRTEEDTQYF.

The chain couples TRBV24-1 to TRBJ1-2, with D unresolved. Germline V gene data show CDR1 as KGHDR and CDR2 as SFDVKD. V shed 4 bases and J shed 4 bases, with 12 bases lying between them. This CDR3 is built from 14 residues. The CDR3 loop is CATSETDGIYGYTF. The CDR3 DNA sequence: TGTGCCACCAGTGAGACGGACGGGATCTATGGCTACACCTTC.

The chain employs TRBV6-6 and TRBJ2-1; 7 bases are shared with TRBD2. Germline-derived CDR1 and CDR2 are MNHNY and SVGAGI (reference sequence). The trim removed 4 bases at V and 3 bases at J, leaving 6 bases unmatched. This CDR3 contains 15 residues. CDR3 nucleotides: TGTGCCAGCAGTTCCGTGGGGGGGGGCTACAATGAGCAGTTCTTC. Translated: CASSSVGGGYNEQFF.

The chain's CDR3 is CASSLVRFSGGRSDEQYF. Written as DNA, the CDR3 is TGTGCCAGCAGCTTAGTAAGGTTTAGCGGGGGGCGTTCTGACGAGCAGTACTTC. J is TRBJ2-7 and V is TRBV13; 10 bases match TRBD2. The CDR3 has 18 residues. CDR1 is PRHDT, CDR2 FYEKMQ, per germline (reference sequence). V shed 1 base, J shed 5 bases, and the junction held 14 bases outside the gene matches.

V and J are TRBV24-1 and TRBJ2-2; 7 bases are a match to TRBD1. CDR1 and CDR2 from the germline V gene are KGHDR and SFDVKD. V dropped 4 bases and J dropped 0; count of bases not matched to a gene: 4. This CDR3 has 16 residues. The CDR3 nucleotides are TGTGCCACCAGTGAAGACAGGGCCTCGAACACCGGGGAGCTGTTTTTT. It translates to CATSEDRASNTGELFF.

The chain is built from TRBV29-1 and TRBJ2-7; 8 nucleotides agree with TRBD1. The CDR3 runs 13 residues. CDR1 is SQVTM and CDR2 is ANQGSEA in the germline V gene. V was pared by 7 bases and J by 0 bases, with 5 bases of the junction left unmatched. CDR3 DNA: TGCAGCGCCCAGGGGGCAGGCTCCTACGAGCAGTACTTC. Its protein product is CSAQGAGSYEQYF.

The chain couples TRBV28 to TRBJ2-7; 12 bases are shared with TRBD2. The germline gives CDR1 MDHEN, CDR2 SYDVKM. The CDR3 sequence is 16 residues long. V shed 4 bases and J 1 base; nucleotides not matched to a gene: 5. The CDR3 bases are TGTGCCAGCAGTTCGGGACTAGCGGGTCCGTCCTACGAGCAGTACTTC. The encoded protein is CASSSGLAGPSYEQYF.

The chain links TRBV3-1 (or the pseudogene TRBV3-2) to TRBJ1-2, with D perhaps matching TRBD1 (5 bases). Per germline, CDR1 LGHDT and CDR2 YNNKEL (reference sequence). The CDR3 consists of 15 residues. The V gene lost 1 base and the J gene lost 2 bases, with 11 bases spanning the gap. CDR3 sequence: CASSQGSRANYGYTF. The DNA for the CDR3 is TGTGCCAGCAGCCAAGGTTCCAGGGCGAACTATGGCTACACCTTC.

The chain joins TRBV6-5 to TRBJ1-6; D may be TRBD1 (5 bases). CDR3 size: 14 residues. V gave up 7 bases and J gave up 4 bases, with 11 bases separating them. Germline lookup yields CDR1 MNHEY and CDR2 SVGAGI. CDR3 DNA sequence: TGTGCCAGCACCGGAAAGGGGTATAATTCACCCCTCCACTTT. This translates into CASTGKGYNSPLHF.